This TCR beta chain is from a study of blood T cell repertoires in COVID-19. Sequenced by immunoSEQ multiplex PCR; TCRdb stores in-frame clones only, minus some. The sample consists of approximately 150,000 clones, approximately 91% of them appearing once. Trimming removed 4 bases from V and 2 bases from J, with 16 bases in between. Germline V CDR1 and CDR2: SGDLS, YYNGEE. The CDR3 is made up of 15 amino acids. The specimen sequenced was peripheral blood. This TCR derives from a man in his late teens or twenties with COVID-19, enrolled during active disease. The genes are TRBV9 and TRBJ2-7, with D tentatively TRBD2 (6 bases). The DNA of the CDR3 is TGTGCCAGCAGCCCCAGCCCGGGAGCGGCCTACGAGCAGTACTTC. This translates into CASSPSPGAAYEQYF.